A selection of T cell receptor beta chains follows, all from one sample in a study of cytomegalovirus exposure and HLA in healthy donors. Clones were sequenced by immunoSEQ multiplex PCR, and TCRdb holds only the in-frame ones, with some missing. The repertoire holds over 65,000 clones, with roughly 80% as singletons. The sample was PBMCs. The receptors here all came from a man in his forties in good health and CMV-seronegative. Both conserved end residues are part of each CDR3. The order of the fields is clone size, V gene, CDR3 length, D gene, J gene, CDR3 protein, CDR3 DNA. A D gene is named only where the DNA matches it firmly. A clone size is listed for some rows: how often the clone was seen (once, few, many), or a class if it is expanded.

>NA|TRBV27|16|NA|TRBJ2-1
CASSLSIAASYNEQFF
TGTGCCAGCAGTTTATCCATAGCCGCCTCCTACAATGAGCAGTTCTTC
>NA|TRBV6-6|15|NA|TRBJ2-1
CASSKVVSLHNEQFF
TGTGCCAGCAGTAAAGTAGTCTCGCTTCACAATGAGCAGTTCTTC
>NA|TRBV9|14|TRBD1|TRBJ2-7
CASSWGQGRDEQYF
TGTGCCAGCAGCTGGGGACAGGGTAGAGACGAGCAGTACTTC
>NA|TRBV29-1|16|TRBD1|TRBJ2-5
CSVEQRTDRAQETQYF
TGCAGCGTGGAACAACGCACGGACAGGGCCCAAGAGACCCAGTACTTC
>NA|TRBV7-6|16|NA|TRBJ2-5
CASSLAAGPSEETQYF
TGTGCCAGCAGCTTAGCCGCGGGACCCTCTGAGGAGACCCAGTACTTC
>NA|TRBV5-1|14|TRBD1|TRBJ2-2
CASSGRQGAGELFF
TGCGCCAGCAGCGGAAGACAGGGGGCTGGGGAGCTGTTTTTT
>NA|TRBV28|14|TRBD1|TRBJ2-7
CASSSGQGELSKYF
TGTGCCAGCAGCTCGGGACAGGGGGAACTCAGCAAGTACTTC
>few|TRBV29-1|13|TRBD2|TRBJ2-7
CSAGTSGSHEQYF
TGCAGCGCAGGGACTAGCGGGAGCCACGAGCAGTACTTC
>NA|TRBV29-1|12|NA|TRBJ2-5
CSVETVGETQYF
TGCAGCGTTGAAACGGTCGGGGAGACCCAGTACTTC
>NA|TRBV5-1|16|NA|TRBJ2-1
CASSLDSSYSYNEQFF
TGCGCCAGCAGCTTGGACTCTTCATACTCCTACAATGAGCAGTTCTTC
>NA|TRBV19|12|NA|TRBJ1-1
CASSMGDTEAFF
TGTGCCAGTAGTATGGGAGACACTGAAGCTTTCTTT
>NA|TRBV13|13|NA|TRBJ2-7
CASSFRQAYEQYF
TGTGCCAGCAGCTTTCGGCAGGCCTACGAGCAGTACTTC
>NA|TRBV11-2|16|TRBD1|TRBJ1-1
CASSSTGGRMNTEAFF
TGTGCCAGCAGCTCAACAGGGGGCCGCATGAACACTGAAGCTTTCTTT
>NA|TRBV19|14|NA|TRBJ2-7
CASSIRGRLYEQYF
TGTGCCAGTAGTATTCGTGGGAGGCTCTACGAGCAGTACTTC
>NA|TRBV7-2|15|TRBD1|TRBJ1-5
CASSLGTGFDQPQHF
TGTGCCAGCAGCTTAGGGACAGGCTTTGATCAGCCCCAGCATTTT
>NA|TRBV14|15|TRBD1|TRBJ1-1
CASSPWGQGDTEAFF
TGTGCCAGCAGCCCCTGGGGACAGGGAGACACTGAAGCTTTCTTT
>NA|TRBV28|14|NA|TRBJ2-2
CASSYGQGTGELFF
TGTGCCAGCAGTTACGGTCAGGGGACCGGGGAGCTGTTTTTT
>NA|TRBV2|13|NA|TRBJ2-6
CASSGSGANVLTF
TGTGCCAGCAGCGGCTCTGGGGCCAACGTCCTGACTTTC
>NA|TRBV29-1|13|NA|TRBJ1-3
CSVNGPTGNTIYF
TGCAGCGTTAACGGTCCTACGGGAAACACCATATATTTT
>NA|TRBV5-8|15|TRBD1|TRBJ2-7
CASSLETGGGHEQYF
TGTGCCAGCAGCTTGGAGACAGGGGGCGGCCACGAGCAGTACTTC
>NA|TRBV6-1|16|TRBD2|TRBJ2-1
CASSEVRAGGRDEQFF
TGTGCCAGCAGTGAAGTTAGGGCAGGTGGGAGGGATGAGCAGTTCTTC
>NA|TRBV27|15|NA|TRBJ1-3
CASSLGAGFGNTIYF
TGTGCCAGCAGTTTAGGGGCAGGCTTCGGAAACACCATATATTTT
>few|TRBV5-5|15|NA|TRBJ2-7
CASTLHQTRLYEQYF
TGTGCCAGCACCCTACATCAGACTCGCCTCTACGAGCAGTACTTC
>few|TRBV14|15|TRBD1|TRBJ1-4
CASSPLVGTDEKLFF
TGTGCCAGCAGCCCTCTAGTGGGGACAGATGAAAAACTGTTTTTT
>once|TRBV28|16|NA|TRBJ2-3
CASSPLGGGVGDTQYF
TGTGCCAGCAGTCCCCTGGGCGGGGGCGTGGGAGATACGCAGTATTTT